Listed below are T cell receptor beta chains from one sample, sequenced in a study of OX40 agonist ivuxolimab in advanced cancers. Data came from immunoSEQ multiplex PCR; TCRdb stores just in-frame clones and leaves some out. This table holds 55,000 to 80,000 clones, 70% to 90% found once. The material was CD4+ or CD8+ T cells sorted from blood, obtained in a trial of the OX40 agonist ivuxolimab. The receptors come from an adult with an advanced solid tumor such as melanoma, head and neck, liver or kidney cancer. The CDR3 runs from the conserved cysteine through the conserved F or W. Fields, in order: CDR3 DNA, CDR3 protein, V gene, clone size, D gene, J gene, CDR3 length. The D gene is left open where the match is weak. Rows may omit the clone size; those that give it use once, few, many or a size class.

CDR3 DNA: TGTGCCAGCACACGGCTTGGACTAGCGGGAGTTTCCTCCTACGAGCAGTACTTC
CDR3 protein: CASTRLGLAGVSSYEQYF
V gene: TRBV28
clone size: NA
D gene: TRBD2
J gene: TRBJ2-7
CDR3 length: 18

CDR3 DNA: TGTGCCAGCAGCTTGGATCAGAATTCACCCCTCCACTTT
CDR3 protein: CASSLDQNSPLHF
V gene: TRBV5-3
clone size: NA
D gene: NA
J gene: TRBJ1-6
CDR3 length: 13

CDR3 DNA: TGTGCCAGCAGTTACTCGATTACAGGGAACCTCTACGAGCAGTACTTC
CDR3 protein: CASSYSITGNLYEQYF
V gene: TRBV6-5
clone size: NA
D gene: NA
J gene: TRBJ2-7
CDR3 length: 16

CDR3 DNA: TGCGCCAGCAGTGAGTCCGGGACTAGCGGGAGGGCCGCAGATACGCAGTATTTT
CDR3 protein: CASSESGTSGRAADTQYF
V gene: TRBV10-2
clone size: NA
D gene: TRBD2
J gene: TRBJ2-3
CDR3 length: 18

CDR3 DNA: TGTGCAAGTCGCTATGGACAGGGAACAGATACGCAGTATTTT
CDR3 protein: CASRYGQGTDTQYF
V gene: TRBV12-2
clone size: once
D gene: NA
J gene: TRBJ2-3
CDR3 length: 14

CDR3 DNA: TGTGCCAGTAGTCATACAGGGGAGACTCAGCCCCAGCATTTT
CDR3 protein: CASSHTGETQPQHF
V gene: TRBV19
clone size: NA
D gene: TRBD1
J gene: TRBJ1-5
CDR3 length: 14

CDR3 DNA: TGTGCCAGCCTCGGGACAGCCAAAAACATTCAGTACTTC
CDR3 protein: CASLGTAKNIQYF
V gene: TRBV2
clone size: NA
D gene: NA
J gene: TRBJ2-4
CDR3 length: 13

CDR3 DNA: TGTGCCAGCACCCAAGAAAGTAGTCAAGAGACCCAGTACTTC
CDR3 protein: CASTQESSQETQYF
V gene: TRBV7-8
clone size: NA
D gene: NA
J gene: TRBJ2-5
CDR3 length: 14

CDR3 DNA: TGTGCCTGGAGCTTTCGGTCTCTCTATGGCTACACCTTC
CDR3 protein: CAWSFRSLYGYTF
V gene: TRBV30
clone size: medium-sized
D gene: NA
J gene: TRBJ1-2
CDR3 length: 13

CDR3 DNA: TGTGCCAGTAGCTTAGCGGACCTCCACCTCCACTTT
CDR3 protein: CASSLADLHLHF
V gene: TRBV7-2
clone size: NA
D gene: NA
J gene: TRBJ1-6
CDR3 length: 12

CDR3 DNA: TGTGCCAGCGCCGGGACAGTTCTGCGGTATGGCTACACCTTC
CDR3 protein: CASAGTVLRYGYTF
V gene: TRBV6-6
clone size: few
D gene: TRBD1
J gene: TRBJ1-2
CDR3 length: 14

CDR3 DNA: TGTGCCACCAGTACCCAGGACAGGGGGCTGAACGAGCAGTACTTC
CDR3 protein: CATSTQDRGLNEQYF
V gene: TRBV15
clone size: NA
D gene: TRBD1
J gene: TRBJ2-7
CDR3 length: 15

CDR3 DNA: TGTGCCAGCGCCCTACAGGGGGATGAGCAGTACTTC
CDR3 protein: CASALQGDEQYF
V gene: TRBV7-2
clone size: NA
D gene: TRBD1
J gene: TRBJ2-7
CDR3 length: 12

CDR3 DNA: TGCGCCAGCATCAATATTAACACCGGGGAGCTGTTTTTT
CDR3 protein: CASININTGELFF
V gene: TRBV6-5
clone size: NA
D gene: NA
J gene: TRBJ2-2
CDR3 length: 13

CDR3 DNA: TGTGCCAGCAGTTTTCGGGACAGGGATCCTCAGCCCCAGCATTTT
CDR3 protein: CASSFRDRDPQPQHF
V gene: TRBV28
clone size: NA
D gene: TRBD1
J gene: TRBJ1-5
CDR3 length: 15

CDR3 DNA: TGTGCCAGCAGGATCGAGCCCTCAATGTCACCCCTCCACTTT
CDR3 protein: CASRIEPSMSPLHF
V gene: TRBV27
clone size: NA
D gene: NA
J gene: TRBJ1-6
CDR3 length: 14

CDR3 DNA: TGTGCCAGCTCACCATATAACGATGAGCAGTTCTTC
CDR3 protein: CASSPYNDEQFF
V gene: TRBV18
clone size: once
D gene: NA
J gene: TRBJ2-1
CDR3 length: 12

CDR3 DNA: TGTGCCAGCAGTGTTGGTAGCGAATCCAACATTCAGTACTTC
CDR3 protein: CASSVGSESNIQYF
V gene: TRBV6-1
clone size: NA
D gene: NA
J gene: TRBJ2-4
CDR3 length: 14

CDR3 DNA: TGTGCCAGCAGCCAAGGCCGGTACAATGAGCAGTTCTTC
CDR3 protein: CASSQGRYNEQFF
V gene: TRBV7-9
clone size: NA
D gene: NA
J gene: TRBJ2-1
CDR3 length: 13

CDR3 DNA: TGTGCCAGTAGTATACGGGGAAGAGGCGGTGGCTACACCTTC
CDR3 protein: CASSIRGRGGGYTF
V gene: TRBV19
clone size: NA
D gene: NA
J gene: TRBJ1-2
CDR3 length: 14

CDR3 DNA: TGTGCCAGCAGCCCTTCCCGACGGTTTAATTCACCCCTCCACTTT
CDR3 protein: CASSPSRRFNSPLHF
V gene: TRBV9
clone size: NA
D gene: NA
J gene: TRBJ1-6
CDR3 length: 15

CDR3 DNA: TGCGCCAGCAGACGGGACAAGCGCGAGCAGTACTTC
CDR3 protein: CASRRDKREQYF
V gene: TRBV10-2
clone size: few
D gene: NA
J gene: TRBJ2-7
CDR3 length: 12

CDR3 DNA: TGTGCCGCCCGACAGGGGATGAACACTGAAGCTTTCTTT
CDR3 protein: CAARQGMNTEAFF
V gene: TRBV10-3
clone size: NA
D gene: TRBD1
J gene: TRBJ1-1
CDR3 length: 13

CDR3 DNA: TGTGCCATCAGTGAAGTAGGGGCTAATGAATACACAGATACGCAGTATTTT
CDR3 protein: CAISEVGANEYTDTQYF
V gene: TRBV10-3
clone size: NA
D gene: NA
J gene: TRBJ2-3
CDR3 length: 17

CDR3 DNA: TGTGCCAGCAGCTTACAGATGGGCGTTCCGAACACTGAAGCTTTCTTT
CDR3 protein: CASSLQMGVPNTEAFF
V gene: TRBV7-2
clone size: NA
D gene: NA
J gene: TRBJ1-1
CDR3 length: 16

CDR3 DNA: TGTGCCAGCAGTTACAAGGCACGCTCTGGAAACACCATATATTTT
CDR3 protein: CASSYKARSGNTIYF
V gene: TRBV6-5
clone size: NA
D gene: NA
J gene: TRBJ1-3
CDR3 length: 15

CDR3 DNA: TGTGCCAGCATATCTAGTGGTCCCAATGAGCAGTTCTTC
CDR3 protein: CASISSGPNEQFF
V gene: TRBV27
clone size: NA
D gene: NA
J gene: TRBJ2-1
CDR3 length: 13

CDR3 DNA: TGTGCCAGCTCACACTCGGACAGCAGGAATGAAAAACTGTTTTTT
CDR3 protein: CASSHSDSRNEKLFF
V gene: TRBV18
clone size: NA
D gene: NA
J gene: TRBJ1-4
CDR3 length: 15

CDR3 DNA: TGTGCCAGCAGTGCCCATCAGGGTAGGGAAAAACTGTTTTTT
CDR3 protein: CASSAHQGREKLFF
V gene: TRBV25-1
clone size: few
D gene: NA
J gene: TRBJ1-4
CDR3 length: 14

CDR3 DNA: TGCGCCAGCAGCTTGGAGGCGGGAGGGAACAATGAGCAGTTCTTC
CDR3 protein: CASSLEAGGNNEQFF
V gene: TRBV5-1
clone size: NA
D gene: TRBD2
J gene: TRBJ2-1
CDR3 length: 15

CDR3 DNA: TGTGCCAGCAGCCGGGACGCAGCCTACGAGCAGTACTTC
CDR3 protein: CASSRDAAYEQYF
V gene: TRBV5-6
clone size: NA
D gene: NA
J gene: TRBJ2-7
CDR3 length: 13

CDR3 DNA: TGCGCCAGCAGCCAAGATCATAGGAGGGAAGAGACCCAGTACTTC
CDR3 protein: CASSQDHRREETQYF
V gene: TRBV4-3
clone size: NA
D gene: NA
J gene: TRBJ2-5
CDR3 length: 15

CDR3 DNA: TGCGCCAGCAGCTTGGTTCCCTCTGGAAACACCATATATTTT
CDR3 protein: CASSLVPSGNTIYF
V gene: TRBV5-1
clone size: NA
D gene: NA
J gene: TRBJ1-3
CDR3 length: 14